This T cell receptor beta chain stems from a study of T cell repertoires in aging, cancer and after chemotherapy. A mixed TRB-A/B primer pool amplified rearranged TRB by multiplex touch-down PCR. A single record per CDR3 protein comes from TCRdb applying MiXCR to the multiplex PCR reads. The sample lists about 8,600 distinct CDR3 sequences, approximately 25% occurring once. General observations from the study: Thymic emigration or peripheral T cell expansion may be impaired by lymphoid organ infiltration in hematological cancer. Untreated cancer patients had significantly lower blood TCR diversity than age-matched healthy donors.

This clonotype is medium-sized. Antigen specificity is unknown. A junction end diverges from the germline sequence, so it may reflect a read error. This CDR3 is built from 15 residues. CDR1 SQVTM and CDR2 ANQGSEA come from the germline V gene. Amplification of TCR beta used genomic DNA extracted from peripheral blood. The TCR comes from a human donor with a blood cancer. Sequencing was carried out using blood. J is TRBJ2-1 and V is TRBV29-1; 10 nucleotides match TRBD2. In DNA form, the CDR3 reads TGCAGCGTTGAAGATTGGTCTAGCGGGAGTGCATCTTTATGCTTC. Translated, it gives CSVEDWSSGSASLCF.